This TCR beta chain was obtained from a study of T cells after yellow fever vaccination. Study-level information: Staining for CD3, CD45RA, CCR7 and CD95 enabled sorting of EM, EMRA, CM and Tscm memory subsets. SMART-Seq v4 Ultra Low Input prepared libraries from low-cell fractions.

This clonotype has a count of ten or more. One entry per CDR3 protein, called by TCRdb with MiXCR from the 5' RACE reads. The table lists around 30,000 distinct CDR3 sequences, over 5.5% of them singletons. V lost 4 bases, J lost 3 bases, and 6 bases stayed unmatched. The CDR3 runs 15 residues. Germline V lookup: CDR1 SGHNT, CDR2 YYREEE (reference sequence). Findings and caveats of the study: There was a small share of clonotypes that showed up in both the CD4 and CD8 compartments. Day 0 sorted memory subsets lacked detectable levels of almost all vaccine-responding clonotypes.

The sequencing here drew on PBMCs, either bulk or a sorted T-cell subset (CD4+, CD8+, memory, or dextramer-sorted; not recorded which), taken on the day of the yellow fever booster vaccination. The chain carries TRBV5-4 and TRBJ2-2; 7 bases line up with TRBD1. The TCR sequence derives from a man younger than 40 who received the YFV17D yellow fever vaccine. CDR3 sequence: CASSIDRVHTGELFF. The CDR3 bases are TGTGCCAGCAGCATCGACAGGGTCCACACCGGGGAGCTGTTTTTT.